There are a few counts of the clone carrying this T cell receptor (beta chain). The sample is drawn from a study of T-cell reconstitution after alpha-beta-depleted transplantation in children. Trimming removed 2 bases from V and 1 base from J, with 10 bases in between. This CDR3 is built from 15 residues. The germline gives CDR1 SGDLS, CDR2 YYNGEE. Preparation of the TCRbeta library involved a method that used unique molecular identifiers. TCRdb itself ran the PCR reads through MiXCR, one entry per CDR3 protein. The table includes about 340,000 distinct CDR3 sequences, 10% to 15% detected once. Sequenced here: PBMCs, sampled from the stem cell graft. The rearrangement joins TRBV9 to TRBJ1-5, with D possibly TRBD1 on 5 matching bases. This clonotype originated in a human donor who donated a stem cell graft to a child with Fanconi anemia. CDR3 sequence (DNA): TGTGCCAGCAGCGTCACAGGAAGGAGCAATCAGCCCCAGCATTTT. This translates into CASSVTGRSNQPQHF.